The 32 T cell receptor beta chains below come from one sample, sequenced in a study of blood T cell repertoires in COVID-19. Sequencing was performed with immunoSEQ multiplex PCR; in TCRdb, only in-frame clones are kept and a portion is missing. The sample consists of around 42,000 clones, nearly 90% of them appearing once. The sequenced material came from peripheral blood. The receptors originated from a man between 50 and 59 years old with active COVID-19.

The chain recombines TRBV7-9 with TRBJ2-5, with 9 nucleotides matching TRBD1. The J segment lost 5 bases and the V segment lost 8 bases, leaving 9 bases of the junction unmatched. The CDR3 totals 14 residues. Germline V lookup: CDR1 SEHNR, CDR2 FQNEAQ (reference sequence). The CDR3 DNA reads TGTGCCAGCGGCCGGGACAGGGTTGGGGAGACCCAGTACTTC. This codes for CASGRDRVGETQYF.

Only a few counts were recorded for this clone. V gene TRBV2 combines with J gene TRBJ1-1; no clear D gene. Trimming cost V 7 bases and J 10 bases, with 16 bases left between them. Per germline, CDR1 SNHLY and CDR2 FYNNEI. The CDR3 has 12 residues. This CDR3 is CASNKDRSLAFF. CDR3 nucleotides: TGTGCCAGCAATAAAGATCGGTCGTTAGCTTTCTTT.

The J gene is TRBJ1-5, the V gene TRBV2; no clear D gene. The germline V gene encodes CDR1 SNHLY and CDR2 FYNNEI. This CDR3 has 14 residues. The ends were cut back, 1 base at V and 4 bases at J, with 8 bases in the middle. DNA for the CDR3: TGTGCCAGCAGTGAAGAAACCGGGAATCAGCCCCAGCATTTT. This encodes CASSEETGNQPQHF.

J is TRBJ2-1 and V is TRBV6-4; maybe TRBD2 (5 bases). With 0 bases removed from V and 10 bases from J, the gap between germline ends came to 10 bases. The CDR3 has 13 amino acids. Per germline, CDR1 MRHNA and CDR2 SNTAGT. As DNA, the CDR3 is TGTGCCAGCAGTGACTCAATAGAGGGCGAGCAGTTCTTC. It specifies CASSDSIEGEQFF.

The chain uses TRBV9 and TRBJ2-6; TRBD1 aligns across 7 bases. V lost 1 base to trimming and J lost 0 bases; unmatched junction nucleotides: 7. Germline CDR1 reads SGDLS; CDR2 reads YYNGEE. This CDR3 region has 18 residues. Here the CDR3 DNA reads TGTGCCAGCAGCGTAATGGGACAGTTCTTCTCTGGGGCCAACGTCCTGACTTTC. Its protein product is CASSVMGQFFSGANVLTF.

The genes are TRBV19 and TRBJ1-5, with 8 positions matching TRBD1. V was clipped by 5 bases and J by 4 bases; unmatched bases: 10. CDR1 is LNHDA and CDR2 is SQIVND in the germline V gene (reference sequence). This CDR3 has 16 amino acids. The CDR3 DNA reads as TGTGCCAGTAGTCGACAGGGGTCAGGAGGGAATCAGCCCCAGCATTTT. It encodes CASSRQGSGGNQPQHF.

The V and J genes are TRBV9 and TRBJ1-6, with TRBD1 matching over 7 bases. The ends lost 4 bases at V and 11 bases at J; junction bases unmatched: 9. The germline CDR1 and CDR2 sequences are SGDLS and YYNGEE. The CDR3 has 14 residues. The CDR3 spells CASSPRQGVAPLHF. The CDR3 DNA reads as TGTGCCAGCAGCCCAAGACAGGGAGTCGCACCCCTCCACTTT.

This clone has only a few counts. The V gene is TRBV6-5, the J gene TRBJ1-6, with D hard to call. V lost 6 bases and J lost 2, with 8 bases in between. The CDR3 sequence is 14 residues long. Per the germline V gene, CDR1 is MNHEY and CDR2 is SVGAGI. CDR3 DNA sequence: TGTGCCAGCAGCTCGGGTCCCTATAATTCACCCCTCCACTTT. Translation: CASSSGPYNSPLHF.

The chain has TRBV9 and TRBJ2-3; the match to TRBD2 covers 12 bases. This CDR3 contains 17 residues. Germline trimming cut 0 bases from V and 2 bases from J; bases unmatched to any gene: 4. Per the germline V gene, CDR1 is SGDLS and CDR2 is YYNGEE. The CDR3 sequence: CASSVVTSGGHTDTQYF. DNA of the CDR3: TGTGCCAGCAGCGTAGTGACTAGCGGGGGACACACAGATACGCAGTATTTT.

This chain joins TRBV7-2 and TRBJ1-3; D remains unclear. Germline CDR1 SGHTA, CDR2 FQGNSA. V was clipped by 3 bases and J by 4 bases, with 10 bases between them. This CDR3 is built from 14 residues. CDR3 nucleotides: TGTGCCAGCAGCTTGACAACCTCAGGAAACACCATATATTTT. It yields the protein CASSLTTSGNTIYF.

The rearrangement joins TRBV27 to TRBJ1-6; 7 nucleotides align to TRBD1. J gave up 5 bases and V 6 bases, and 7 bases lay outside the gene matches. The CDR3 totals 15 residues. Germline loops: CDR1 MNHEY, CDR2 SMNVEV (reference sequence). The CDR3 DNA follows: TGTGCCAGCAGCCCGGGACAGAATAATAATTCACCCCTCCACTTT. Translation: CASSPGQNNNSPLHF.

The J gene is TRBJ1-1, the V gene TRBV29-1; D is unresolved. The CDR3 covers 13 residues. Germline V gene data show CDR1 as SQVTM and CDR2 as ANQGSEA. The V end lost 7 bases, the J end lost 5 bases, and 17 bases lay between the germline ends. Written as DNA, the CDR3 is TGCAGCGGGACTGGGCACAAGACAACTGAAGCTTTCTTT. Translation gives CSGTGHKTTEAFF.

The rearrangement joins TRBV6-5 to TRBJ2-7; TRBD2 agrees at 9 bases. CDR3 length: 14 amino acids. Germline V lookup: CDR1 MNHEY, CDR2 SVGAGI. V was pared by 7 bases and J by 2 bases, with 6 bases of the junction left unmatched. The CDR3 DNA sequence: TGTGCCAGCAACGAGCGGGGGGATACCTACGAGCAGTACTTC. Protein sequence: CASNERGDTYEQYF.

J is TRBJ1-4 and V is TRBV7-9; D may be TRBD1 (5 bases). V was shortened by 5 bases and J by 8 bases, with 21 bases between the two germline ends. CDR1 and CDR2 (germline): SEHNR, FQNEAQ (reference sequence). The CDR3 has 16 residues. The CDR3 DNA sequence: TGTGCCAGCAGCGAAGCCTCGGGGGGGGTTCGAGAAAAACTGTTTTTT. This translates into CASSEASGGVREKLFF.

The V and J genes are TRBV3-1 (or the pseudogene TRBV3-2) and TRBJ2-7, with a tentative D call TRBD1 (7 bases). With 1 base removed from V and 7 bases from J, the gap between germline ends came to 20 bases. CDR3 length: 16 residues. From germline, CDR1 is LGHDT and CDR2 YNNKEL (reference sequence). This chain's CDR3 is CASSQVRAGGSEEQYF. The CDR3 region has the DNA TGTGCCAGCAGCCAAGTTAGGGCAGGGGGGAGCGAGGAGCAGTACTTC.

The chain is built from TRBV11-2 and TRBJ2-2; possibly TRBD2 for D (6 bases). CDR1 is SGHAT and CDR2 is FQNNGV in the germline V gene. The ends were cut back, 1 base at V and 5 bases at J, with 11 bases in the middle. The CDR3 loop spans 15 amino acids. The chain's CDR3 is CASSLAFGGTGELFF. The CDR3 region has the DNA TGTGCCAGCAGCTTAGCCTTCGGGGGAACCGGGGAGCTGTTTTTT.

The chain couples TRBV7-6 to TRBJ2-7; 8 nucleotides line up with TRBD1. Germline V gene data show CDR1 as SGHVS and CDR2 as FNYEAQ. The CDR3 length is 14 residues. With 5 bases clipped from V and 2 bases from J, the junction kept 5 bases outside the gene matches. CDR3 nucleotides: TGTGCCAGCAGCACGTCGGGACAGGCCTACGAGCAGTACTTC. Protein: CASSTSGQAYEQYF.

The chain is built from TRBV7-2 and TRBJ1-5; D is ambiguous. CDR3 length: 14 residues. The V gene lost 1 base and the J gene lost 7 bases, with 11 bases spanning the gap. Germline CDR1 SGHTA, CDR2 FQGNSA. The CDR3 loop reads CASSLVLGGQPQHF. As DNA, the CDR3 is TGTGCCAGCAGCTTAGTATTGGGAGGGCAGCCCCAGCATTTT.

Only one count was recorded for this clone. The V call is TRBV7-9, the J call TRBJ2-1; D is unclear. There are 15 residues in the CDR3. V lost 5 bases and J 7 bases, leaving 18 bases between the germline ends. Germline V gives CDR1 SEHNR, CDR2 FQNEAQ (reference sequence). CDR3: CASSPPQPRSNEQFF. The CDR3 nucleotides are TGTGCCAGCAGCCCCCCACAGCCGCGTTCTAATGAGCAGTTCTTC.

V usage is TRBV30 and J usage is TRBJ1-2; D gene unclear. The V end was cut by 3 bases, the J end by 4 bases, with 12 bases between. The CDR3 is made up of 13 amino acids. CDR1 is GTSNPN and CDR2 is SVGIG in the germline V gene (reference sequence). Here the CDR3 reads CAWRKSGIYGYTF. The CDR3 DNA sequence: TGTGCCTGGAGGAAATCGGGGATCTATGGCTACACCTTC.

The chain links TRBV28 to TRBJ1-1; 9 positions agree with TRBD1. There are 17 residues in the CDR3. CDR1 is MDHEN, CDR2 SYDVKM, per germline. The trim removed 10 bases at V and 4 bases at J, leaving 19 bases unmatched. CDR3 nucleotides: TGTGCCATAACCGGGACAGGGAAACGGCCCCTAGTCACTGAAGCTTTCTTT. Amino acid sequence: CAITGTGKRPLVTEAFF.

This clone has just one count. Here the CDR3 reads CASSISTGNEHEQYF. CDR3 coding DNA: TGTGCCAGCAGCATATCGACAGGGAATGAGCACGAGCAGTACTTC. The gene calls are TRBV28 and TRBJ2-7; 7 bases line up with TRBD1. With 6 bases clipped from V and 5 bases from J, the junction kept 13 bases outside the gene matches. The CDR3 is made up of 15 amino acids. Germline CDR1 is MDHEN and CDR2 is SYDVKM.

V is TRBV5-5 and J is TRBJ1-3; 9 bases align to TRBD1. With 3 bases clipped from V and 0 bases from J, the junction kept 7 bases outside the gene matches. CDR3 length: 17 residues. Per the germline V gene, CDR1 is SGHKS and CDR2 is YYEKEE (reference sequence). The CDR3 here is CASSSRQGVSSGNTIYF. The CDR3 DNA sequence: TGTGCCAGCAGCTCTAGACAGGGGGTCTCCTCTGGAAACACCATATATTTT.

The V call is TRBV18, the J call TRBJ1-1; no clear D. The V end lost 3 bases, the J end lost 6 bases, and 20 bases lay between the germline ends. Germline loops: CDR1 KGHSH, CDR2 LQKENI. The CDR3 length is 16 residues. The CDR3 nucleotides are TGTGCCAGCTCACCTGGTTTACGAATTGGGCTCCCTGAAGCTTTCTTT. This gives the protein CASSPGLRIGLPEAFF.

The chain couples TRBV3-1 (or the pseudogene TRBV3-2) to TRBJ2-5; D unclear. V lost 8 bases, J lost 5 bases, and 18 bases lay in between. Germline V lookup: CDR1 LGHDT, CDR2 YNNKEL (reference sequence). The CDR3 runs to 14 residues. CDR3 residues: CASSHLRRPETQYF. The CDR3 coding sequence is TGTGCCAGCTCCCACCTGCGCCGTCCGGAGACCCAGTACTTC.

The J gene is TRBJ2-5, the V gene TRBV11-2; 11 bases map to TRBD1. The germline V gene encodes CDR1 SGHAT and CDR2 FQNNGV. The CDR3 loop spans 16 amino acids. J gave up 5 bases and V 5 bases, and 10 bases lay outside the gene matches. CDR3 DNA: TGTGCCAGCAGCCAGGACAGGGGGCGCCCCGGGGAGACCCAGTACTTC. It specifies CASSQDRGRPGETQYF.

The chain carries TRBV27 and TRBJ2-3; TRBD1 aligns across 8 bases. The V and J ends lost 4 bases and 1 base, in that order; junction bases with no gene match: 10. CDR1 and CDR2 from the germline V gene are MNHEY and SMNVEV (reference sequence). The CDR3 spans 17 residues. CDR3 region: CASSSSRDRPGTDTQYF. As DNA, the CDR3 is TGTGCCAGCAGTTCGTCCCGGGACAGGCCGGGCACAGATACGCAGTATTTT.

The genes are TRBV7-2 and TRBJ1-2; possibly TRBD1 for D (5 bases). Germline loops: CDR1 SGHTA, CDR2 FQGNSA. CDR3 size: 13 residues. Trimming removed 5 bases at V and 6 bases at J, with 13 bases between. CDR3 coding DNA: TGTGCCAGCAGCCCCCGCAGGGTAGATGGCTACACCTTC. Translated: CASSPRRVDGYTF.

This rearrangement joins TRBV4-2 to TRBJ1-4, with 8 nucleotides matching TRBD1. Per the germline V gene, CDR1 is LGHNA and CDR2 is YNFKEQ. The CDR3 totals 14 residues. Germline trimming cut 3 bases from V and 8 bases from J; bases unmatched to any gene: 5. CDR3 sequence: CASSHDRGREKLFF. CDR3 nucleotides: TGTGCCAGCAGCCACGACAGGGGACGGGAAAAACTGTTTTTT.

This chain joins TRBV4-1 and TRBJ1-6, with D perhaps TRBD1 (5 bases). Trimming left V 1 base short and J 5 bases short, with 9 bases between. Per germline, CDR1 MGHRA and CDR2 YSYEKL. This CDR3 region has 15 residues. The CDR3 sequence is CASSQGQIDNSPLHF. The CDR3 DNA is TGCGCCAGCAGCCAAGGACAGATTGATAATTCACCCCTCCACTTT.

The chain couples TRBV25-1 to TRBJ2-3; D might be TRBD2 (6 bases). Germline CDR1 MGHDK, CDR2 SYGVNS. Trimming removed 5 bases from V and 9 bases from J, with 21 bases in between. The CDR3 contains 15 residues. CDR3 sequence: CASSPLARSGQTQYF. Here the CDR3 DNA reads TGTGCCAGCAGTCCCCTAGCGCGGTCAGGTCAGACGCAGTATTTT.

About this clone: A much larger clone lies a single base off, so this may be a read error. The chain uses TRBV19 and TRBJ2-2, with D possibly matching TRBD1 (6 bases). Trimming removed 4 bases at V and 9 bases at J, with 18 bases between. There are 15 residues in the CDR3. Per germline, CDR1 LNHDA and CDR2 SQIVND (reference sequence). CDR3 amino acids: CASSTAWGLGRELFF. Here the CDR3 DNA reads TGTGCCAGTAGTACGGCCTGGGGGCTAGGCAGGGAGCTGTTTTTT.